This T cell receptor (beta chain) originates from a study of blood T cell repertoires in COVID-19. On the study more broadly: COVID-19 samples from acute and convalescent phases originated in the United States, Italy and Spain. PBMCs, B-cell-depleted T cells, or T cells were the source of the cDNA or gDNA that made up the material.

Trimming took off 6 bases at V and 4 bases at J, with 12 bases between the two ends. This CDR3 has 13 residues. Germline-derived CDR1 and CDR2 are MNHEY and SVGAGI. As originally analysed: For nucleated cells, counts were estimated from reference gene primer amplification. Libraries were prepared by immunoSEQ multiplex PCR; TCRdb keeps only in-frame clonotypes and omits some of them. V, J and clone size reflect that table, while D and trimming were determined from the DNA. The sample lists 60,000 to 95,000 clones; around 72% were seen once. This chain connects TRBV6-5 to TRBJ1-2; no definite D call. The sequencing sample was made of peripheral blood. The receptor comes from a human donor with acute or convalescent COVID-19. The donor label of this sample is uncertain. The CDR3 sequence is CASSQTGGYGYTF. Written as DNA, the CDR3 is TGTGCCAGCAGCCAGACTGGAGGCTATGGCTACACCTTC.